Below are 23 T cell receptor beta chains sequenced from a single sample in a study of chemoradiotherapy in HPV16-positive cancers. Assay: immunoSEQ multiplex PCR; the TCRdb copy retains only in-frame clones and omits some. The table lists 12,000 to 15,000 clones, roughly 69% of them singletons, with roughly a fifth in the top ten. Sampling was carried out from a patient who underwent chemoradiotherapy. Source of these receptors: a human donor with HPV-associated anogenital cancer.

The V call is TRBV29-1, the J call TRBJ1-3; 9 positions match TRBD1. The junction had 4 bases not matched to a gene; V was cut back by 7 bases and J by 3 bases. Germline assignment: CDR1 SQVTM and CDR2 ANQGSEA. The CDR3 loop spans 13 amino acids. The CDR3 region has the DNA TGCAGCGCGGGACAGGGATATGGAAACACCATATATTTT. It yields the protein CSAGQGYGNTIYF.

The V call is TRBV30, the J call TRBJ1-5, with D possibly being TRBD1 (5 bases). Germline CDR1 is GTSNPN and CDR2 is SVGIG (reference sequence). The V end was cut by 1 base, the J end by 2 bases, with 21 bases between. CDR3 length equals 18 residues. The CDR3 DNA reads TGTGCCTGGAGTGGGGCTCGCCTCGGGGGGTTGGGCAATCAGCCCCAGCATTTT. As protein: CAWSGARLGGLGNQPQHF.

This clone has only a few counts. The J gene is TRBJ2-3, the V gene TRBV14; TRBD2 matches at 12 bases. CDR1 and CDR2 (germline): SGHDN, FVKESK. This CDR3 is 17 amino acids long. V trimming: 4 bases; J trimming: 4 bases; junction bases outside the gene matches: 9. DNA for the CDR3: TGTGCCAGCAGCCGGAGAAGACTAGCGGGGGTGTCAGATACGCAGTATTTT. It is translated as CASSRRRLAGVSDTQYF.

The rearrangement uses TRBV11-2 and TRBJ2-1, with D possibly matching TRBD2 (5 bases). The CDR3 length is 15 residues. Trimming pared 4 bases from V and 0 bases from J, leaving 10 bases between. From germline, CDR1 is SGHAT and CDR2 FQNNGV. CDR3 nucleotide sequence: TGTGCCAGCAGCTCTGGACTCAACTCCTACAATGAGCAGTTCTTC. Protein: CASSSGLNSYNEQFF.

The chain is built from TRBV7-6 and TRBJ2-1; D gene ambiguous. This CDR3 has 16 residues. Germline V lookup: CDR1 SGHVS, CDR2 FNYEAQ. V was trimmed by 4 bases and J by 1 base, leaving 14 bases between them. The CDR3, as DNA: TGTGCCAGCAGCTCACATCGACAAAAATCCTACAATGAGCAGTTCTTC. It codes for CASSSHRQKSYNEQFF. Combining the CDR3 with reference TRBV7-6 and TRBJ2-1 gives the whole variable domain GAGVSQSPRYKVTKRGQDVALRCDPISGHVSLYWYRQALGQGPEFLTYFNYEAQQDKSGLPNDRFSAERPEGSISTLTIQRTEQRDSAMYRCASSSHRQKSYNEQFFGPGTRLTVL.

The chain has TRBV5-1 and TRBJ1-6, with 10 bases lining up with TRBD1. Germline CDR1 SGHRS, CDR2 YFSETQ. V lost 0 bases and J lost 9; bases outside the gene matches: 3. The CDR3 is made up of 15 amino acids. The CDR3 bases are TGCGCCAGCAGCTTGGGGGGACAGGGGATTTCACCCCTCCACTTT. Its translation is CASSLGGQGISPLHF.

A few counts support this clone. The rearrangement uses TRBV2 and TRBJ1-2, with a weak D call TRBD1 (5 bases). Germline V gene lookup returns CDR1 SNHLY and CDR2 FYNNEI. The length of the CDR3 is 13 residues. Trimming took 3 bases from V and 8 from J, leaving 13 bases between them. The CDR3 bases are TGTGCCAGCAGTGATTCCGGGGGAAGCGGCTACACCTTC. Protein: CASSDSGGSGYTF.

This clone was picked up one time. The genes are TRBV6-5 and TRBJ2-7, with unresolved D. The CDR3 has 12 residues. Germline values: CDR1 MNHEY, CDR2 SVGAGI. Trimming left V 6 bases short and J 2 bases short, with 8 bases between. The CDR3 DNA is TGTGCCAGCAGCCGTGGTCCCTACGAGCAGTACTTC. This encodes CASSRGPYEQYF.

This clone was detected only a few times. The V call is TRBV21-1, the J call TRBJ1-4. TRBV21-1 is flagged as a pseudogene. CDR3 length equals 17 residues. The CDR3 is CASSRSGGGVTNEKLFF. For the CDR3, the DNA is TGTGCCAGCAGCCGATCGGGGGGAGGGGTGACTAATGAAAAACTGTTTTTT.

V usage is TRBV5-1 and J usage is TRBJ2-5; 13 bases fit TRBD2. The CDR3 sequence is 16 residues long. J was trimmed by 2 bases and V by 3 bases; bases with no gene match: 4. In germline, CDR1 is SGHRS, CDR2 YFSETQ. CDR3 nucleotide sequence: TGCGCCAGCAGCTCGACTAGCGGGGGGTTTCAAGAGACCCAGTACTTC. It codes for CASSSTSGGFQETQYF.

The rearrangement links TRBV2 to TRBJ2-3; a possible D gene is TRBD2 (5 bases). Deletions cut 3 bases from V and 0 bases from J, with 10 bases between. Germline loops: CDR1 SNHLY, CDR2 FYNNEI. CDR3 length: 15 amino acids. The CDR3 region has the DNA TGTGCCAGCAGTGATGCGGGCCTTAGCACAGATACGCAGTATTTT. This codes for CASSDAGLSTDTQYF.

Only a few counts were recorded for this clone. The CDR3 DNA follows: TGCGCCAGCAGCTTACGGGGGGCTACCTACGAGCAGTACTTC. It is translated as CASSLRGATYEQYF. The V call is TRBV5-1, the J call TRBJ2-7, with D possibly TRBD2 on 7 matching bases. This CDR3 comprises 14 residues. In germline, CDR1 is SGHRS, CDR2 YFSETQ. V was pared by 2 bases and J by 2 bases, with 11 bases between.

The chain carries TRBV5-1 and TRBJ2-1, with 8 bases identical to TRBD1. J was trimmed by 11 bases and V by 0 bases; bases with no gene match: 7. CDR1 and CDR2 (germline): SGHRS, YFSETQ. The length of the CDR3 is 14 residues. The CDR3 DNA sequence: TGCGCCAGCAGCTTGGTTTCAGGGGGCATACAGCAGTTCTTC. This translates into CASSLVSGGIQQFF.

The gene calls are TRBV5-6 and TRBJ2-3; 8 bases agree with TRBD2. CDR3 length: 17 residues. V shed 1 base and J 2 bases; nucleotides not matched to a gene: 9. The germline gives CDR1 SGHDT, CDR2 YYEEEE. The CDR3 spells CASSLTSGGSATDTQYF. The CDR3 region has the DNA TGTGCCAGCAGCTTGACCTCGGGGGGGTCCGCCACAGATACGCAGTATTTT.

The rearrangement uses TRBV30 and TRBJ2-5; D not resolved. The CDR3 is 11 residues long. Trimming removed 0 bases at V and 5 bases at J, with 4 bases between. The germline V gene has CDR1 GTSNPN and CDR2 SVGIG (reference sequence). The CDR3 here is CAWSVEETQYF. The CDR3 DNA is TGTGCCTGGAGTGTCGAGGAGACCCAGTACTTC.

This chain joins TRBV5-6 and TRBJ1-1; D unclear. The CDR3 is made up of 13 amino acids. Trimming stripped 3 bases from V and 1 base from J, with 7 bases between. Germline lookup yields CDR1 SGHDT and CDR2 YYEEEE. CDR3 sequence: CASSSVGNTEAFF. The CDR3 coding sequence is TGTGCCAGCAGCTCGGTGGGGAACACTGAAGCTTTCTTT. Full variable domain (missing parts from reference TRBV5-6 and TRBJ1-1): DAGVTQSPTHLIKTRGQQVTLRCSPKSGHDTVSWYQQALGQGPQFIFQYYEEEERQRGNFPDRFSGHQFPNYSSELNVNALLLGDSALYLCASSSVGNTEAFFGQGTRLTVV.

The chain recombines TRBV7-9 with TRBJ1-1; D uncertain. Germline loops: CDR1 SEHNR, CDR2 FQNEAQ (reference sequence). Between the trimmed V and J ends, which lost 3 bases and 2 bases, there was a span of 10 bases. CDR3 length: 14 amino acids. CDR3 sequence (DNA): TGTGCCAGCAGCTTGAATAGCCAAAACACTGAAGCTTTCTTT. Translating it yields CASSLNSQNTEAFF.

The chain joins TRBV7-9 to TRBJ2-7, with no clear D. This CDR3 contains 11 residues. The V end was cut by 5 bases, the J end by 1 base, with 3 bases between. CDR1 is SEHNR, CDR2 FQNEAQ, per germline (reference sequence). The CDR3 DNA reads as TGTGCCAGCAGCCGATCCTACGAGCAGTACTTC. Amino acids: CASSRSYEQYF.

The V gene is TRBV9, the J gene TRBJ2-2; unclear D gene. This CDR3 spans 12 amino acids. Trimming removed 4 bases at V and 2 bases at J, with 3 bases between. Germline lookup yields CDR1 SGDLS and CDR2 YYNGEE. CDR3 DNA sequence: TGTGCCAGCAGCCTCAACACCGGGGAGCTGTTTTTT. Protein sequence: CASSLNTGELFF. Variable domain in full (rest from reference TRBV9 and TRBJ2-2): DSGVTQTPKHLITATGQRVTLRCSPRSGDLSVYWYQQSLDQGLQFLIQYYNGEERAKGNILERFSAQQFPDLHSELNLSSLELGDSALYFCASSLNTGELFFGEGSRLTVL.

The chain has TRBV28 and TRBJ1-4, with unresolved D. The CDR3 spans 13 residues. Trimming pared 5 bases from V and 1 base from J, leaving 5 bases between. Germline CDR1 reads MDHEN; CDR2 reads SYDVKM. In nucleotides, the CDR3 is TGTGCCAGCAGTCGGGGAACTAATGAAAAACTGTTTTTT. Translating gives CASSRGTNEKLFF.

On this clone itself: The junction departs from germline at one end; a sequencing error may be responsible. V usage is TRBV7-9 and J usage is TRBJ1-4; TRBD1 matches at 9 bases. There are 15 residues in the CDR3. The germline V gene has CDR1 SEHNR and CDR2 FQNEAQ (reference sequence). The CDR3 DNA reads as TGTGCCAGCAGCTTGCTACAGGGGGCTAACGAAAAACTGTTTTTT. The encoded protein is CASSLLQGANEKLFF.

The chain links TRBV5-1 to TRBJ2-7; TRBD2 agrees at 9 bases. The CDR3 has 14 amino acids. Germline V gene sequence: CDR1 SGHRS, CDR2 YFSETQ. Unmatched junction bases numbered 4, after V lost 3 bases and J lost 3 bases. The CDR3: CASSSLAGVYEQYF. DNA of the CDR3: TGCGCCAGCAGCTCCTTAGCGGGGGTCTACGAGCAGTACTTC.

The chain has TRBV20-1 and TRBJ2-1; D gene unclear. The ends were cut back, 0 bases at V and 9 bases at J, with 6 bases in the middle. CDR1 and CDR2 (germline): DFQATT, SNEGSKA (reference sequence). The CDR3 is made up of 11 amino acids. In DNA form, the CDR3 reads TGCAGTGCTAGAGATAACACTGAGCAGTTCTTC. Amino acids: CSARDNTEQFF.